This TCR beta chain was recovered during a study of molecular identifiers for immune sequencing clone quantification. The sample holds many counts of this clonotype. CDR3 length equals 12 residues. Germline CDR1 is MNHEY and CDR2 is SVGEGT. V shed 7 bases and J shed 8 bases, with 14 bases lying between them. TCRdb fed the PCR reads into MiXCR, producing one record per CDR3 protein. The sample has some 580,000 distinct CDR3 sequences, 25% seen once. The specimen sequenced was naive CD8+ T cells from blood, with Jurkat cell RNA spiked in. Subset: FACS-sorted CD8+CD4-CCR7+CD45RA+ naive T cells. The chain links TRBV6-2 or TRBV6-3 to TRBJ2-5; D uncertain. The sequence came from a human donor in good health. Some libraries in this study had Jurkat cell RNA spiked in. CDR3 DNA sequence: TGTGCCAGCAATTTACTCGGCGTAACCCAGTACTTC. Amino acids: CASNLLGVTQYF.